Following are 17 T cell receptor beta chains from one sample sequenced in a study of cytomegalovirus exposure and HLA in healthy donors. This PCR relied on a set of 60 Vbeta primers and 13 Jbeta primers. The table came from immunoSEQ multiplex PCR; TCRdb's copy has only in-frame clones and leaves some out. The data contain about 170,000 clones, roughly 84% of them singletons. The sequenced sample consisted of PBMCs. Source of these receptors: a boy aged 2 to 10 in good health and CMV-seronegative.

The J gene is TRBJ2-3, the V gene TRBV7-9, with unresolved D. The CDR3 spans 13 residues. In germline, CDR1 is SEHNR, CDR2 FQNEAQ (reference sequence). V was cut by 3 bases and J by 2 bases, with 6 bases left in between. The CDR3 here is CASSFGSTDTQYF. In DNA form, the CDR3 reads TGTGCCAGCAGCTTCGGGTCCACAGATACGCAGTATTTT. The full variable domain, completed using reference TRBV7-9 and TRBJ2-3, is DTGVSQNPRHKITKRGQNVTFRCDPISEHNRLYWYRQTLGQGPEFLTYFQNEAQLEKSRLLSDRFSAERPKGSFSTLEIQRTEQGDSAMYLCASSFGSTDTQYFGPGTRLTVL.

This chain's CDR3 is CASSSPGQGEFEAFF. DNA of the CDR3: TGTGCCAGCAGTTCGCCGGGACAGGGAGAATTTGAAGCTTTCTTT. The rearrangement uses TRBV6-5 and TRBJ1-1; 9 bases align to TRBD1. J gave up 7 bases and V 4 bases, and 10 bases lay outside the gene matches. Germline-derived CDR1 and CDR2 are MNHEY and SVGAGI. This CDR3 has 15 amino acids.

V usage is TRBV19 and J usage is TRBJ2-3, with 8 bases fitting TRBD1. From germline, CDR1 is LNHDA and CDR2 SQIVND (reference sequence). This CDR3 region has 15 residues. V shed 6 bases, J shed 3 bases, and the junction held 8 bases outside the gene matches. CDR3 bases: TGTGCCAGTAGAAAGAGAGACAGGGGAACAGATACGCAGTATTTT. This gives the protein CASRKRDRGTDTQYF. The whole variable domain, filled in from reference TRBV19 and TRBJ2-3, reads DGGITQSPKYLFRKEGQNVTLSCEQNLNHDAMYWYRQDPGQGLRLIYYSQIVNDFQKGDIAEGYSVSREKKESFPLTVTSAQKNPTAFYLCASRKRDRGTDTQYFGPGTRLTVL.

The chain carries TRBV7-9 and TRBJ2-1, with a possible D match to TRBD1 (6 bases). V was clipped by 3 bases and J by 7 bases, with 7 bases between them. The CDR3 runs 12 residues. The V gene's germline CDR1 is SEHNR and CDR2 FQNEAQ (reference sequence). CDR3 nucleotide sequence: TGTGCCAGCAGCTTCACAGGGAATGAGCAGTTCTTC. Translated, it gives CASSFTGNEQFF.

V usage is TRBV7-9 and J usage is TRBJ2-3; TRBD2 matches at 10 bases. Germline V gene sequence: CDR1 SEHNR, CDR2 FQNEAQ (reference sequence). J gave up 8 bases and V 0 bases, and 8 bases lay outside the gene matches. The CDR3 totals 16 residues. The CDR3 DNA reads as TGTGCCAGCAGCTTAGCGGCTAGCGGGGGCCCGGGTACGCAGTATTTT. Translation gives CASSLAASGGPGTQYF.

The J gene is TRBJ1-2, the V gene TRBV6-5; D remains ambiguous. CDR1 and CDR2 from the germline V gene are MNHEY and SVGAGI. V lost 5 bases and J 6 bases, leaving 19 bases between the germline ends. CDR3 size: 15 residues. The CDR3 region has the DNA TGTGCCAGCAGTCCACCCGAGGACCGAGGGCATGGCTACACCTTC. It translates to CASSPPEDRGHGYTF.

The chain recombines TRBV10-3 with TRBJ2-5; 12 nucleotides line up with TRBD1. V was clipped by 4 bases and J by 5 bases; unmatched bases: 2. CDR1 is ENHRY, CDR2 SYGVKD, per germline. The CDR3 has 14 residues. CDR3 loop: CAISGDRGRETQYF. The CDR3 DNA reads TGTGCCATCAGTGGGGACAGGGGGCGGGAGACCCAGTACTTC.

J is TRBJ2-5 and V is TRBV30; D is undetermined. CDR3 size: 13 residues. V lost 3 bases and J lost 2, with 10 bases in between. Germline V gene lookup returns CDR1 GTSNPN and CDR2 SVGIG (reference sequence). CDR3 bases: TGTGCCTGGAGGTCGGAGATTCAAGAGACCCAGTACTTC. Translation gives CAWRSEIQETQYF.

This rearrangement joins TRBV4-1 to TRBJ1-5, with TRBD1 matching over 7 bases. This CDR3 comprises 17 residues. With 4 bases clipped from V and 0 bases from J, the junction kept 9 bases outside the gene matches. Germline CDR1 MGHRA, CDR2 YSYEKL. CDR3: CASSPDPGTDSNQPQHF. For the CDR3, the DNA is TGCGCCAGCAGCCCAGACCCCGGGACAGATAGCAATCAGCCCCAGCATTTT.

J is TRBJ1-4 and V is TRBV5-1, with D perhaps TRBD1 (5 bases). The CDR3 extends over 15 amino acids. The V end was cut by 1 base, the J end by 8 bases, with 15 bases between. In germline, CDR1 is SGHRS, CDR2 YFSETQ. CDR3 residues: CASSLLGQGGEKLFF. DNA for the CDR3: TGCGCCAGCAGCTTGTTGGGCCAGGGAGGGGAAAAACTGTTTTTT. The entire variable domain, with the rest obtained from reference TRBV5-1 and TRBJ1-4, is as follows: KAGVTQTPRYLIKTRGQQVTLSCSPISGHRSVSWYQQTPGQGLQFLFEYFSETQRNKGNFPGRFSGRQFSNSRSEMNVSTLELGDSALYLCASSLLGQGGEKLFFGSGTQLSVL.

The chain is built from TRBV7-6 and TRBJ2-1, with TRBD2 identical over 10 bases. CDR1 SGHVS and CDR2 FNYEAQ come from the germline V gene. This CDR3 comprises 17 residues. After removal of 2 bases from V and 4 bases from J, the junction contained 8 bases not matched to a gene. Written as DNA, the CDR3 is TGTGCCAGCAGCTTATATGGCACTAGCGGGAAATACAATGAGCAGTTCTTC. It yields the protein CASSLYGTSGKYNEQFF.

This clone was seen just once. The chain links TRBV19 to TRBJ2-7; D might be TRBD2 (5 bases). The CDR3 is made up of 14 amino acids. Trimming left V 3 bases short and J 7 bases short, with 16 bases between. Germline values: CDR1 LNHDA, CDR2 SQIVND (reference sequence). CDR3 bases: TGTGCCAGTAGTATTACCTGGCAAACGGGAGAGCAGTACGTC. Protein sequence: CASSITWQTGEQYV.

The CDR3 bases are TGTGCCTGGAGTAGGAATGAAGGGGGAGGCAATCAGCCCCAGCATTTT. This gives the protein CAWSRNEGGGNQPQHF. V usage is TRBV30 and J usage is TRBJ1-5; D is perhaps TRBD1 (6 bases). The germline V gene encodes CDR1 GTSNPN and CDR2 SVGIG (reference sequence). Trimming removed 2 bases from V and 2 bases from J, with 16 bases in between. This CDR3 has 16 residues.

V usage is TRBV5-8 and J usage is TRBJ1-1; 7 bases align to TRBD1. Losses at the gene ends were 3 bases for V and 5 bases for J; bases not matched to a gene: 13. In germline, CDR1 is SGHTS, CDR2 YDEGEE. This CDR3 region has 16 residues. CDR3 in amino acids: CASSSSLRGVWTEAFF. The DNA of the CDR3 is TGTGCCAGCAGCTCCTCTCTCAGGGGGGTCTGGACTGAAGCTTTCTTT.

This chain links TRBV7-2 with TRBJ2-5, with TRBD2 matching 11 bases. CDR3 length: 16 amino acids. V was pared by 2 bases and J by 4 bases, with 6 bases of the junction left unmatched. From germline, CDR1 is SGHTA and CDR2 FQGNSA. CDR3 amino acids: CASSLYSGGVGETQYF. The CDR3 coding sequence is TGTGCCAGCAGCTTATATAGCGGGGGGGTAGGAGAGACCCAGTACTTC.

The chain is built from TRBV6-1 and TRBJ2-5; TRBD1 matches 10 bases. CDR3 length equals 13 residues. The germline V gene has CDR1 MNHNS and CDR2 SASEGT. V lost 8 bases, J lost 5 bases, and 5 bases stayed unmatched. CDR3: CASRQGAWETQYF. CDR3 DNA sequence: TGTGCCAGCCGACAGGGGGCGTGGGAGACCCAGTACTTC.

V is TRBV6-4 and J is TRBJ2-7; D possibly corresponds to TRBD1 (6 bases). Trimming stripped 6 bases from V and 6 bases from J, with 12 bases between. The V gene's germline CDR1 is MRHNA and CDR2 SNTAGT. This CDR3 has 12 amino acids. DNA for the CDR3: TGTGCCAGCAGGCCAGACAGGACCGAGCAGTACGTC. Translated: CASRPDRTEQYV.